This T cell receptor (beta chain) was retrieved from a study of control samples from healthy donors and cancer patients. Sequencing was performed with immunoSEQ multiplex PCR; in TCRdb, only in-frame clones are kept and a portion is missing. The data contain 100,000 to 150,000 clones, around 86% of them singletons. With 3 bases clipped from V and 1 base from J, the junction kept 13 bases outside the gene matches. The CDR3 sequence is 19 residues long. Germline values: CDR1 SGHKS, CDR2 YYEKEE (reference sequence). The receptor was derived from a man aged 40-49 years in good health. Sample: blood. V gene TRBV5-5 combines with J gene TRBJ1-1; 12 bases match TRBD1. CDR3: CASSSGQGAGKIKNTEAFF. Written as DNA, the CDR3 is TGTGCCAGCAGCTCGGGACAGGGGGCTGGGAAGATCAAGAACACTGAAGCTTTCTTT.